This T cell receptor (beta chain) was retrieved from a study of blood T cell repertoires in COVID-19 (dated by TCRdb to 2020 to 2021). Background for the entire study: Samples from collaborators originated in the United States, Italy and Spain and spanned both the acute and convalescent phases of COVID-19. The prospective study material was composed of cDNA or gDNA derived from T cells, B-cell-depleted T cells, or PBMCs. The dataset comprised deeply sampled blood TCRbeta repertoires from subjects exposed to, actively infected with, or recovered from COVID-19. A freely available public database, intended as a resource for researchers studying the immune response to SARS-CoV-2, is where the repertoires were released. Samples came from the ongoing ImmuneRACE study (first 160 participants) plus 1,254 subjects from 6 global collaborators. A de-identified subject ID, COVID-19 status, age in years and sex were almost always included in the sample metadata. Where available, HLA class I and class II types were obtained from metadata supplied by the sample provider rather than from assay-based typing. General study outcomes and caveats: The quantity of clinical and demographic metadata differed by source and by participant and was supplied without curation.

V is clipped by 1 base and J by 2 bases, and the sequence between their germline boundaries is 5 bases long. From the cysteine up to the phenylalanine, the CDR3 has a length of 13 residues. CDR3 DNA is the only sequence kept; it has 39 bases, read in frame from the first base. Based on the germline V gene (reference sequence), the CDR1 and CDR2 sequences are SEHNR and FQNEAQ. The immunoSEQ Assay, a bias-controlled multiplex PCR, was used to amplify TCRbeta CDR3 regions from genomic DNA. The authors' pipeline ran thus. The number of nucleated cells in each sample was estimated by amplification of reference gene primers within the assay. Sequence reads were collapsed and filtered to measure the absolute abundance of every unique TCRbeta CDR3 rearrangement. For each sample, productive Simpson clonality was calculated by taking the square root of Simpson's diversity index across productive rearrangements. Here the immuneACCESS table is served through TCRdb, limited to in-frame sequences with V and J called. Missing clones are a known gap in these copies; in checked studies unresolved V genes cover under half, and the rest lacks a known reason. The DNA was the basis for D and trimming; V, J and clone size are from that table. The sample table shows a few hundred thousand clones, and less than 90% are seen once. The ten largest clones add up to 2.5% to 3.5% of the sample.

In the prospective study, participants were about 18 to 95 years old, resided in about two dozen geographic areas of the United States, and were enrolled through a virtual design. In the prospective study, participants were assigned to cohorts based on the clinical history participants reported in a screening survey and a study questionnaire. ImmuneRACE Cohort 3 recovered participants were defined by two consecutive negative NP/OP PCR tests, healthcare professional clearance, or symptom resolution. Mobile phlebotomists in the prospective study collected whole blood, serum and a nasopharyngeal or oropharyngeal swab from every participant. Prospective study participants could optionally give additional blood draws and questionnaires over an approximately two-month period. Before DNA extraction, prospective study blood samples were shipped either frozen or at room temperature. Concerning this clone itself: Its cognate antigen has yet to be identified. No qualities accompany the bases; no much larger clone lies one base away.

The receptor was isolated from a woman in her thirties who had recovered from COVID-19. The receptor chain draws on TRBV7-9 and TRBJ2-5; no D gene call is confident. What was sequenced was PBMCs or T cells enriched from blood (not recorded which). CDR3 protein: CASSLVQQETQYF. The nucleotide sequence reads as follows: TGTGCCAGCAGCTTAGTGCAGCAAGAGACCCAGTACTTC. Full variable domain (CDR3 extended with the reference TRBV7-9 and TRBJ2-5 proteins): DTGVSQNPRHKITKRGQNVTFRCDPISEHNRLYWYRQTLGQGPEFLTYFQNEAQLEKSRLLSDRFSAERPKGSFSTLEIQRTEQGDSAMYLCASSLVQQETQYFGPGTRLLVL.